This TCR beta chain comes out of a study of early T cells in non-severe SARS-CoV-2 infection. At the level of the study: Unsorted whole blood bulk RNA was sequenced, with unpaired chains. General study points: Matches to VDJdb favored anti-spike CD8 responses and missed private and CD4 specificities.

This CDR3 is 15 amino acids long. The V end was cut by 4 bases, the J end by 3 bases, with 14 bases between. Germline lookup yields CDR1 MNHNY and CDR2 SVGAGI (reference sequence). This clonotype was counted ten times or more. Its antigen is currently unknown. Individual cDNA molecules received unique molecular identifiers. Each CDR3 protein gets one entry after TCRdb re-called the 5' RACE reads with MiXCR. The top ten hold around 16% of the sample, which has around 77,000 distinct CDR3 sequences, about 12% seen once. This chain uses TRBV6-6 with TRBJ2-3; D remains ambiguous. The source of this sequence is an adult who was a healthcare worker with PCR-confirmed SARS-CoV-2 infection or an uninfected control (not recorded which). The donor label of this sample is uncertain. This specimen was whole blood, taken at baseline. The chain's CDR3 is CASSFNPSRTDTQYF. CDR3 sequence (DNA): TGTGCCAGCAGTTTTAACCCCAGCCGTACAGATACGCAGTATTTT.